This T cell receptor (beta chain) was captured by sequencing in a study of T cell changes during pregnancy in multiple sclerosis. Germline V gene sequence: CDR1 MNHEY, CDR2 SVGAGI. The CDR3 has 13 amino acids. Trimming removed 8 bases from V and 2 bases from J, with 12 bases in between. With respect to this clone: This sample also contains other DNA sequences that code for the same CDR3.

Only in-frame clones appear in the TCRdb table, and some are missing; sequencing was by immunoSEQ multiplex PCR. The table lists tens of thousands of clones, approximately 91% of them singletons. V is TRBV6-5 and J is TRBJ1-2, with a possible D match to TRBD1 (5 bases). The source of this sequence is a female donor in good health, enrolled as a control in a pregnancy study. The source was peripheral blood, collected in the second trimester of pregnancy. CDR3 DNA sequence: TGTGCCAGCGGCGCAGGGCCGAACTATGGCTACACCTTC. Translation gives CASGAGPNYGYTF.